These T cell receptor beta chains were read from a single sample in a study of blood T cell repertoires in COVID-19. Only in-frame clones appear in the TCRdb table, and some are missing; sequencing was by immunoSEQ multiplex PCR. The sample lists approximately 140,000 clones; 65% to 85% were seen once. Sequences were obtained from peripheral blood. These receptors were collected from a man in his sixties with active or convalescent COVID-19. Each CDR3 is given with its conserved first and last residue. The order of the fields is D gene, V gene, J gene, CDR3 protein. D genes are given only for firm matches.

>TRBD2|TRBV3-1/TRBV3-2|TRBJ2-1
CASSLPGTSGYNEQFF
>.|TRBV11-2|TRBJ2-3
CASSLDNRRSTDTQYF
>.|TRBV7-9|TRBJ2-3
CASSLQGSTDTQYF
>.|TRBV9|TRBJ1-6
CASTGRENSPLHF
>.|TRBV19|TRBJ1-3
CASSLGQKGNTIYF
>TRBD1|TRBV19|TRBJ2-3
CASTSGQGTDTQYF
>.|TRBV28|TRBJ2-7
CASSDSFASYEQYF
>TRBD1|TRBV7-6|TRBJ2-7
CASRGGQGGEQYF
>.|TRBV20-1|TRBJ2-7
CSASGSGGRRYEQYF
>.|TRBV9|TRBJ2-5
CASSGGEGVTQYF
>.|TRBV28|TRBJ1-1
CASSSSGREAFF
>.|TRBV12-3/TRBV12-4|TRBJ2-7
CASSSGTLYEQYF
>TRBD1|TRBV28|TRBJ1-1
CASSRPGGTEAFF
>.|TRBV28|TRBJ1-2
CASSQNNYGYTF
>TRBD2|TRBV5-4|TRBJ2-3
CASSLGGVAGGRTDTQYF
>.|TRBV29-1|TRBJ1-1
CSVVIWNTEAFF
>.|TRBV29-1|TRBJ2-2
CSVVRAPGELFF
>.|TRBV24-1|TRBJ2-7
CATASPTRSHEQYF
>.|TRBV18|TRBJ1-5
CATSRTEDSNQPQHF
>.|TRBV28|TRBJ2-7
CASSPLTVAEAYEQYF
>.|TRBV9|TRBJ2-3
CASSLLDTDTQYF
>.|TRBV6-2/TRBV6-3|TRBJ1-1
CASSYSKTLTEAFF
>TRBD2|TRBV6-1|TRBJ2-1
CASSERGSMTSAWPFEQFF
>TRBD1|TRBV19|TRBJ2-1
CASGIWTGAYNEQFF
>TRBD2|TRBV5-6|TRBJ2-3
CASSPSGRRGTDTQYF
>TRBD2|TRBV27|TRBJ2-7
CASSFRTSGTTTYEQYF
>.|TRBV2|TRBJ2-1
CASSEEAANEQFF
>.|TRBV27|TRBJ1-1
CASKAGKGGDTEAFF
>TRBD2|TRBV19|TRBJ2-3
CASSLLAGGYAGTDTQYF